This is a list of T cell receptor beta chains from one sample in a study of T cells in Graves' hyperthyroidism and ophthalmopathy. TCRdb re-called the multiplex PCR reads with MiXCR, one entry per CDR3 protein. Of approximately 530,000 distinct CDR3 sequences detected, nearly 20% appear once; the ten largest clones hold around 50%. The sequenced sample was blood. These receptors were taken from a man aged 35 to 55 with Graves' ophthalmopathy. Both conserved end residues are part of each CDR3. Each record gives: J gene, clone size, D gene, CDR3 length, V gene, CDR3 DNA, CDR3 protein. A D gene is named only where the DNA matches it firmly. Size tells how often a clone was seen (once, few, many) or the class of an expanded clone, and some rows leave it out.

>TRBJ1-4|few|TRBD1|17|TRBV6-4
TGTGCCAGCAATCAACGGAGGGACAGGGACGCTAATGAAAAACTGTTTTTT
CASNQRRDRDANEKLFF
>TRBJ2-2|few|NA|16|TRBV4-3
TGCGCCAGCAGCCAAGGGACTACCCGATACACCGGGGAGCTGTTTTTT
CASSQGTTRYTGELFF
>TRBJ1-2|many|NA|13|TRBV11-2
TGTGCCAGCAGCCTAGGAGAATCCTATGGCTACACCTTC
CASSLGESYGYTF
>TRBJ1-3|NA|NA|15|TRBV5-1
TGCGCCAGCTCCCCGGGTCGGGACTCTGGAAACACCATATATTTT
CASSPGRDSGNTIYF
>TRBJ2-1|many|NA|15|TRBV10-1
TGCGCCAGCAGTGAGATGCGGGGGCATTACAATGAGCAGTTCTTC
CASSEMRGHYNEQFF
>TRBJ1-1|many|NA|14|TRBV3-1
TGTGCCAGCAGCCTACAGGGATGGGGAACTGAAGCTTTCTTT
CASSLQGWGTEAFF
>TRBJ2-7|few|TRBD2|14|TRBV7-9
TGTGCCAGCAGCTCGACTAGCGCCAGACACGAGCAGTACTTC
CASSSTSARHEQYF
>TRBJ1-1|NA|NA|13|TRBV20-1
TGCAGTGCTAGAGATCCCGGGGGTACTGAAGCTTTCTTT
CSARDPGGTEAFF
>TRBJ1-2|NA|NA|14|TRBV9
TGTGCCAGCAGCGTAACTCAGGCGGGCTATGGCTACACCTTC
CASSVTQAGYGYTF
>TRBJ1-4|NA|TRBD1|15|TRBV2
TGTGCCAGCAGGGTGGACAGGGGAGGTCATGAAAAACTGTTTTTT
CASRVDRGGHEKLFF
>TRBJ1-3|NA|NA|15|TRBV9
TGTGCCAGCAGCGATCGGGACGGACGGGGAAACACCATATATTTT
CASSDRDGRGNTIYF
>TRBJ2-1|many|NA|11|TRBV28
TGTGCCACCAACCGCGATAATGAGCAGTTCTTC
CATNRDNEQFF
>TRBJ1-2|many|NA|13|TRBV3-1
TGTGCCAGCAGCAAAGGGGACATCTATGGCTACACCTTC
CASSKGDIYGYTF
>TRBJ1-1|many|NA|12|TRBV18
TGTGCCAGCTCACCCGGGAGCACTGAAGCTTTCTTT
CASSPGSTEAFF
>TRBJ1-1|NA|NA|12|TRBV30
TGTGCCTGGAGTAGGCGGGTTAATGAAGCTTTCTTT
CAWSRRVNEAFF
>TRBJ2-1|NA|NA|15|TRBV7-2
TGTGCCAGCAGTCATGGACAGCCGCCTCGGAATGAGCAGTTCTTC
CASSHGQPPRNEQFF
>TRBJ2-3|NA|TRBD2|14|TRBV2
TGTGCCAGCGTTAGACTAGCGGATAGCACCCAGGTGTATTTT
CASVRLADSTQVYF
>TRBJ2-7|few|NA|11|TRBV10-3
TGTGCCATCAGGGAAGCCCTCGAGCAGTACTTC
CAIREALEQYF
>TRBJ1-1|NA|NA|16|TRBV3-1
TGTGCCAGCAGCCAAGATCCGACAGATAGGAACACTGAAGCTTTCTTT
CASSQDPTDRNTEAFF
>TRBJ2-7|NA|TRBD2|14|TRBV19
TGTGCCAGTAGTAGAGCGGGAATCTCCTACGAGCAGTACTTC
CASSRAGISYEQYF
>TRBJ1-5|NA|NA|17|TRBV11-2
TGCGCCAGCAGCCTCTACTACTCCGGGACTACACATCAGCCCCAGCATTTT
CASSLYYSGTTHQPQHF
>TRBJ1-2|few|TRBD1|17|TRBV4-1
TGCGCCAGCAGCCAGGGACAGGACTCGAAGGGCGGCTATGGCTACACCTTC
CASSQGQDSKGGYGYTF
>TRBJ2-5|many|NA|13|TRBV12-3/TRBV12-4
TGTGCCAGCAGTTTCAGGAGCGCGGAGACCCAGTACTTC
CASSFRSAETQYF
>TRBJ2-6|NA|TRBD2|18|TRBV20-1
TGCAGTGCTAGAGATTTTAAGCGGGAGAGGTATGGGGCCAACGTCCTGACTTTC
CSARDFKRERYGANVLTF
>TRBJ2-7|NA|TRBD2|13|TRBV5-5
TGTGCCAGCAGCCCAAGCGGGATTTACGAGCAGTACTTC
CASSPSGIYEQYF
>TRBJ2-7|few|TRBD2|14|TRBV7-2
TGTGCCAGCAGCTCGTCTAGCGGGAGGTACGAGCAGTACTTC
CASSSSSGRYEQYF
>TRBJ2-7|many|NA|14|TRBV28
TGTGCCAGCAGCCGGACTGACCTCTCCTACGAGCAGTACTTC
CASSRTDLSYEQYF
>TRBJ1-4|few|TRBD1|15|TRBV28
TGTGCCAGCAGTCGGGGGGACAGGGGTAATGAAAAACTGTTTTTT
CASSRGDRGNEKLFF
>TRBJ2-1|few|NA|16|TRBV4-2
TGTGCCAGCAGCCAAGATCGATGGGACATCTACAATGAGCAGTTCTTC
CASSQDRWDIYNEQFF
>TRBJ2-1|many|NA|13|TRBV27
TGTGCCAGCAGACCATGGGACCACAATGAGCAGTTCTTC
CASRPWDHNEQFF
>TRBJ1-6|once|NA|12|TRBV14
TGTGCCAGCAGCTACAGAGGGGTACCCCTCCACTTT
CASSYRGVPLHF
>TRBJ1-1|few|NA|13|TRBV5-1
TGCGCCAGCAGCTCGGGTCTTTACCCTGAAGCTTTCTTT
CASSSGLYPEAFF
>TRBJ2-5|few|NA|13|TRBV19
TGTGCCAGTAGTATACAGGGGCAAGAGACCCAGTACTTC
CASSIQGQETQYF
>TRBJ2-2|NA|NA|13|TRBV6-1
TGTGCCAGCACCCCCATTGTGTCCGGGGAGCTGTTTTTT
CASTPIVSGELFF
>TRBJ1-6|NA|TRBD1|17|TRBV25-1
TGTGCCAGCAGTGGAAGACAGGGTAGCTCCTATAATTCACCCCTCCACTTT
CASSGRQGSSYNSPLHF
>TRBJ1-1|many|NA|14|TRBV6-5
TGTGCCAGCATCAAGGGGCCGGACATCCCCGTTCCTTTCTTT
CASIKGPDIPVPFF
>TRBJ2-1|many|NA|16|TRBV7-2
TGTGCCAGCAGCTTAGCTGCTACCGGGAGAAACAATGAGCAGTTCTTC
CASSLAATGRNNEQFF
>TRBJ1-1|NA|TRBD1|13|TRBV7-9
TGTGCCAGCAGCCGGACAGGGGAGACTGAAGCTTTCTTT
CASSRTGETEAFF
>TRBJ1-4|NA|NA|14|TRBV7-6
TGTGCCAGCAGCGAGACTACAACGGCTGAAAAACTGTTTTTT
CASSETTTAEKLFF
>TRBJ2-1|NA|TRBD2|16|TRBV7-9
TGTGCCAGCAGCCGACTAGCGGGAGATCGCTGGAATGAGCAGTTCTTC
CASSRLAGDRWNEQFF
>TRBJ2-1|NA|TRBD2|20|TRBV2
TGTGCCAGCAGGCCGGGACTAGCGGGGGGCAAAAGCAGCTCCTACAATGAGCAGTTCTTC
CASRPGLAGGKSSSYNEQFF
>TRBJ2-1|many|TRBD2|14|TRBV7-9
TGTGCCAGCACCGAAGCGGGGCGATCCAATGAGCAGTTCTTC
CASTEAGRSNEQFF
>TRBJ1-2|NA|NA|12|TRBV19
TGTGCCAGCAGGGGTCAGAAGGATGGCTACACCTTC
CASRGQKDGYTF
>TRBJ2-7|many|TRBD1|15|TRBV6-5
TGTGCCAGCAGTTACTCCGGACAGGGTTACTACGAGCAGTACTTC
CASSYSGQGYYEQYF
>TRBJ1-1|NA|NA|13|TRBV2
TGTGCCAGCAGGGGGCCCACGAACACTGAAGCTTTCTTT
CASRGPTNTEAFF
>TRBJ2-5|few|NA|13|TRBV9
TGTGCCAGCAGCGTAGAAAAGTGGGAGACCCAGTACTTC
CASSVEKWETQYF
>TRBJ2-2|few|NA|14|TRBV9
TGTGCCAGCAGCGTAAGGGCGTATCCCGGGGAGCTGTTTTTT
CASSVRAYPGELFF
>TRBJ1-1|many|NA|17|TRBV28
TGTGCCAGCAGTTTATTCCCCGAGGGACCGGTGAACACTGAAGCTTTCTTT
CASSLFPEGPVNTEAFF
>TRBJ2-3|NA|TRBD2|16|TRBV24-1
TGTGCCACCAGTGATTTGAACGGGGCTAGCGGGAGCACGCAGTATTTT
CATSDLNGASGSTQYF
>TRBJ2-1|NA|TRBD2|15|TRBV29-1
TGCAGCGTTGATATCCTAGCGGGAGGGCCGAATGAGCAGTTCTTC
CSVDILAGGPNEQFF
>TRBJ1-2|NA|NA|17|TRBV12-5
TGTGCTAGTGGTTTGCGTCCGTTCGGACCAGACCTATATGGCTACACCTTC
CASGLRPFGPDLYGYTF
>TRBJ2-7|NA|NA|13|TRBV20-1
TGCAGTGTCCCTGGGGCACCCTCTCACGAGCAGTACTTC
CSVPGAPSHEQYF
>TRBJ2-7|NA|NA|15|TRBV4-1
TGCGCCAGCAGCCAAATAAGTGGCGCCACCTACGAGCAGTACTTC
CASSQISGATYEQYF
>TRBJ1-2|many|NA|14|TRBV28
TGTGCCAGTTCAGGGGCCATCCTTTATCATGGCTACACCTTC
CASSGAILYHGYTF